The 22 T cell receptor beta chains listed next were all sequenced from one sample in a study of blood T cells in healthy people across ages. Combining a sample-barcoded 5' primer with a J-beta primer mix, a second PCR ran for about 6 to 12 cycles. One entry per CDR3 protein, called by TCRdb with MiXCR from the 5' RACE reads. The repertoire holds around 280,000 distinct CDR3 sequences, around 27% seen once, with approximately 29% in the top ten. Sequenced: blood. Receptors originate from a woman in her 70s in good health.

The chain links TRBV14 to TRBJ2-1, with TRBD2 identical over 10 bases. The CDR3 spans 17 residues. Trimming at V came to 4 bases and at J to 2 bases, leaving 8 bases not matched to a gene. Per the germline V gene, CDR1 is SGHDN and CDR2 is FVKESK. CDR3 coding DNA: TGTGCCAGCAGCCCGGGACTAGCGCATTTTCCCTACAATGAGCAGTTCTTC. Amino acid sequence: CASSPGLAHFPYNEQFF.

The chain joins TRBV10-3 to TRBJ2-5; unclear D gene. The DNA end is a closer match to TRBJ2-7, so the J assignment may be wrong. The CDR3 sequence is 15 residues long. The germline V gene encodes CDR1 ENHRY and CDR2 SYGVKD. CDR3 DNA sequence: TGTGCCATCAGTGATTCCCAGCTCCTCTCCTACGAGCAGTACTTC. It is translated as CAISDSQLLSYEQYF.

V gene TRBV28 combines with J gene TRBJ2-2, with 7 positions matching TRBD2. The CDR3 has 15 amino acids. The germline V gene has CDR1 MDHEN and CDR2 SYDVKM. V shed 3 bases and J 0 bases; nucleotides not matched to a gene: 1. Written as DNA, the CDR3 is TGTGCCAGCAGTTTCGCGGGGGCGAACACCGGGGAGCTGTTTTTT. It yields the protein CASSFAGANTGELFF.

On this clonotype itself: It may be a read error: a sequence one base away is much more abundant. The chain has TRBV4-1 and TRBJ2-7, with 10 bases lining up with TRBD2. The germline V gene encodes CDR1 MGHRA and CDR2 YSYEKL. Trimming cost V 1 base and J 5 bases; bases outside gene matches: 8. The CDR3 runs 16 residues. The CDR3 here is CASSQGMASGSHEQYF. The CDR3 nucleotides read TGCGCCAGCAGCCAAGGCATGGCTAGCGGGAGCCACGAGCAGTACTTC.

This chain links TRBV20-1 with TRBJ1-2; 7 nucleotides line up with TRBD1. V lost 6 bases and J lost 4; bases outside the gene matches: 8. In germline, CDR1 is DFQATT, CDR2 SNEGSKA (reference sequence). The CDR3 covers 13 residues. CDR3 in amino acids: CSASDREGYGYTF. CDR3 DNA sequence: TGCAGTGCCAGTGACAGGGAAGGCTATGGCTACACCTTC.

The table lists this clonotype with a few counts. The gene calls are TRBV28 and TRBJ2-7, with 9 bases that match TRBD2. In germline, CDR1 is MDHEN, CDR2 SYDVKM. The CDR3 extends over 15 amino acids. V lost 4 bases to trimming and J lost 3 bases; unmatched junction nucleotides: 7. The DNA for the CDR3 is TGTGCCAGCAGTTATGCGGGAGGGCCCGGCTACGAGCAGTACTTC. Translation gives CASSYAGGPGYEQYF.

The rearrangement links TRBV5-1 to TRBJ2-5, with 9 bases lining up with TRBD2. Near its end, the DNA agrees better with TRBJ2-7, so the J call may be wrong. CDR3 length: 15 amino acids. The germline gives CDR1 SGHRS, CDR2 YFSETQ. CDR3 bases: TGCGCCAGCAGCTTGGAGGCGGGGGGGTCCTACGAGCAGTACTTC. This sequence encodes CASSLEAGGSYEQYF.

This clonotype has only a few counts. This sequence joins TRBV11-2 and TRBJ1-4; no reliable D call. Looked up from germline, CDR1 is SGHAT and CDR2 is FQNNGV. The CDR3 loop spans 15 amino acids. The germline V and J ends were trimmed by 5 bases and 8 bases, with 18 bases remaining between them. In DNA, the CDR3 is TGTGCCAGCAGCAAGGGAGGGAACCTCGGCGAAAAACTGTTTTTT. Translating it yields CASSKGGNLGEKLFF.

The gene calls are TRBV11-2 and TRBJ2-5, with D possibly being TRBD1 (6 bases). This CDR3 is 15 amino acids long. The V and J ends lost 1 base and 4 bases respectively, with 13 bases between them. Germline V CDR1 and CDR2: SGHAT, FQNNGV. CDR3 amino acids: CASSLVRGSAETQYF. CDR3 coding DNA: TGTGCCAGCAGCTTAGTAAGGGGGTCCGCAGAGACCCAGTACTTC.

The chain joins TRBV3-1 to TRBJ1-2, with D possibly being TRBD1 (5 bases). The CDR3 length is 16 residues. The V end was cut by 1 base, the J end by 3 bases, with 15 bases between. Germline V gene lookup returns CDR1 LGHDT and CDR2 YNNKEL (reference sequence). The CDR3 sequence is CASSQGSGSLDYGYTF. The CDR3 DNA reads as TGTGCCAGCAGCCAAGGGTCAGGGAGTTTGGACTATGGCTACACCTTC.

This clonotype has a handful of counts. The genes are TRBV29-1 and TRBJ2-1; 9 bases align to TRBD1. The J call may be faulty, since TRBJ2-7 better matches the DNA end. The CDR3 is made up of 13 amino acids. CDR1 and CDR2 from the germline V gene are SQVTM and ANQGSEA. The CDR3 DNA follows: TGCAGCGTTGCGTTGACAGGGGGCTACGAGCAGTACTTC. Protein product: CSVALTGGYEQYF.

This clonotype was recorded many times. This sequence joins TRBV7-9 and TRBJ2-5, with D tentatively TRBD2 (6 bases). Deletions cut 1 base from V and 3 bases from J, with 9 bases between. Germline loops: CDR1 SEHNR, CDR2 FQNEAQ (reference sequence). There are 14 residues in the CDR3. The CDR3 nucleotides are TGTGCCAGCAGCTTAGGAGGCGGGAAAGAGACCCAGTACTTC. Encoded protein: CASSLGGGKETQYF. The complete variable domain, with remaining parts taken from reference TRBV7-9 and TRBJ2-5, reads DTGVSQNPRHKITKRGQNVTFRCDPISEHNRLYWYRQTLGQGPEFLTYFQNEAQLEKSRLLSDRFSAERPKGSFSTLEIQRTEQGDSAMYLCASSLGGGKETQYFGPGTRLLVL.

This chain links TRBV6-1 with TRBJ2-5, with D hard to call. The J call is in doubt because the DNA end fits TRBJ2-7 better. CDR3 size: 12 residues. Germline V gene lookup returns CDR1 MNHNS and CDR2 SASEGT. The CDR3 coding sequence is TGTGCCAGCAGTGATGTACAGTCCGAGCAGTACTTC. The encoded protein is CASSDVQSEQYF.

The chain recombines TRBV1 with TRBJ2-5. TRBV1 is flagged as a pseudogene. This CDR3 contains 11 residues. CDR3 sequence reads: CTSSQVETQYF. The CDR3 nucleotides read TGCACCAGCAGCCAAGTGGAGACCCAGTACTTC.

This clonotype was found a few times. The rearrangement uses TRBV11-2 and TRBJ2-5, with 9 bases that match TRBD2. The DNA matches TRBJ2-7 better at its end, which makes the J call doubtful. This CDR3 is built from 14 residues. Germline CDR1 reads SGHAT; CDR2 reads FQNNGV. As DNA, the CDR3 is TGTGCCAGCAGCTATGCGGGAGGGACCTACGAGCAGTACTTC. It encodes CASSYAGGTYEQYF.

The CDR3 region has the DNA TGCAGTGCTAGGACAGGGCCTAACTATGGCTACACCTTC. Its translation is CSARTGPNYGYTF. The rearrangement uses TRBV20-1 and TRBJ1-2; 7 bases align to TRBD1. CDR3 length: 13 amino acids. Germline V CDR1 and CDR2: DFQATT, SNEGSKA (reference sequence). V was clipped by 3 bases and J by 0 bases; unmatched bases: 1.

CDR3 loop: CASSQASEYGYTF. Here the CDR3 DNA reads TGTGCCAGCAGCCAAGCTTCCGAATATGGCTACACCTTC. The V call is TRBV3-1, the J call TRBJ1-2, with D uncertain. Trimming pared 1 base from V and 5 bases from J, leaving 8 bases between. This CDR3 spans 13 amino acids. Germline values: CDR1 LGHDT, CDR2 YNNKEL (reference sequence). Using reference TRBV3-1 and TRBJ1-2 for the parts outside the CDR3, the full variable domain is DTAVSQTPKYLVTQMGNDKSIKCEQNLGHDTMYWYKQDSKKFLKIMFSYNNKELIINETVPNRFSPKSPDKAHLNLHINSLELGDSAVYFCASSQASEYGYTFGSGTRLTVV.

This clonotype was counted a single time. The J gene is TRBJ2-7, the V gene TRBV20-1; D is tentatively TRBD1 or TRBD2 (6 bases each). The CDR3 runs 13 residues. Germline CDR1 reads DFQATT; CDR2 reads SNEGSKA (reference sequence). Trimming took off 1 base at V and 5 bases at J, with 12 bases between the two ends. CDR3: CSARGGAGNEQYF. The CDR3, as DNA: TGCAGTGCTAGAGGGGGGGCGGGCAACGAGCAGTACTTC.

This clonotype has just a few counts. The CDR3 region has the DNA TGCGCCAGCAGCCAGGGTGGGACTAGCGGGGGCCAAGAGACCCAGTACTTC. Its translation is CASSQGGTSGGQETQYF. The chain is built from TRBV4-1 and TRBJ2-5; 14 nucleotides align to TRBD2. The CDR3 is 17 amino acids. Trimming took 3 bases from V and 1 from J; bases not matched to a gene: 4. CDR1 is MGHRA and CDR2 is YSYEKL in the germline V gene.

V is TRBV7-2 and J is TRBJ2-7, with 10 bases aligning to TRBD1. Looked up from germline, CDR1 is SGHTA and CDR2 is FQGNSA. V was clipped by 4 bases and J by 2 bases; unmatched bases: 17. This CDR3 comprises 19 residues. The CDR3 DNA is TGTGCCAGCAGCTCAGGTGGGGGACAGGGGTCCTCCCTAGCCTACGAGCAGTACTTC. Encoded protein: CASSSGGGQGSSLAYEQYF.

The rearrangement joins TRBV3-1 to TRBJ1-1; TRBD1 aligns across 10 bases. V was pared by 4 bases and J by 11 bases, with 7 bases of the junction left unmatched. CDR3 length equals 13 residues. The germline V gene encodes CDR1 LGHDT and CDR2 YNNKEL (reference sequence). The CDR3 sequence: CASSPGQGLYAFF. In DNA form, the CDR3 reads TGTGCCAGCAGCCCGGGACAGGGGTTGTATGCTTTCTTT.

This clonotype was seen at least ten times. The rearrangement links TRBV11-2 to TRBJ2-7, with TRBD2 matching 7 bases. Per germline, CDR1 SGHAT and CDR2 FQNNGV. After removal of 6 bases from V and 3 bases from J, the junction contained 2 bases not matched to a gene. This CDR3 spans 12 amino acids. The CDR3 nucleotides read TGTGCCAGCAGAGCGGGGCACTACGAGCAGTACTTC. Its protein is CASRAGHYEQYF.